In its sample, the clone carrying this T cell receptor (beta chain) was seen a few times. Just one base apart from a much larger clone, this may be a read error. J lost 8 bases, V lost 10 bases, and 21 bases had no gene match. Germline assignment: CDR1 WSHSY and CDR2 SAAADI. There are 18 residues in the CDR3. This entry is derived from a study of tumor and adjacent non-tumor tissue in lung cancer. Study-level background: Samples averaged around 4 million productive TCRbeta reads each.

RNA was extracted from bulk tissue without any cell sorting. Between August and November 2014, newly diagnosed, chemotherapy-naive lung cancer patients underwent thoracic surgery in China. Three rounds of nested PCR, following a modified ARM-PCR protocol, produced the TCRbeta library. TCRdb re-analysed the multiplex PCR reads in MiXCR, keeping a single row per CDR3 protein. The sample includes around 66,000 distinct CDR3 sequences, 73% seen only once; the top ten take 28%. The TCR was taken from a man aged 55 to 70 with non-small cell lung cancer. The J gene is TRBJ2-1, the V gene TRBV10-2; TRBD2 aligns across 12 bases. Material for sequencing was lung tumor tissue. Here the CDR3 reads CANSAQELAGGLRDEQFF. The CDR3 DNA sequence: TGCGCCAACAGCGCCCAGGAGCTAGCGGGAGGGCTTAGGGATGAGCAGTTCTTC.